This entry lists 20 T cell receptor beta chains sequenced from one sample in a study of identical twins. A single record per CDR3 protein comes from TCRdb applying MiXCR to the 5' RACE reads. The sample yields some 500,000 distinct CDR3 sequences, approximately 9.6% seen once. These same data were also listed under a study on yellow fever vaccine responses in identical twins.

Sequenced: PBMCs. All receptors come from a woman between 18 and 30 years old in good health.

Ten or more counts support this clonotype. The chain carries TRBV21-1 and TRBJ2-1; the D call in the table, TRBD1, was not verified against the DNA. TRBV21-1 is listed as a pseudogene. The CDR3 has 13 amino acids. DNA for the CDR3: TGTGCCAGCAGCACCCGGGACAGCAATGAGCAGTTCTTC. Translated, it gives CASSTRDSNEQFF.

This clonotype was counted between two and nine times. The J gene is TRBJ2-7, the V gene TRBV12-3 or TRBV12-4, with 11 bases matching TRBD1. The junction had 5 bases not matched to a gene; V was cut back by 6 bases and J by 4 bases. The CDR3 has 14 residues. The CDR3 DNA sequence: TGTGCCAGCAGGCGCGGACAGGGGGCTTACGAGCAGTACTTC. As protein: CASRRGQGAYEQYF.

CDR3 loop: CASSQGGTGSYEQYF. CDR3 sequence (DNA): TGTGCCAGCAGCCAGGGCGGGACAGGCTCCTACGAGCAGTACTTC. The chain uses TRBV4-2 and TRBJ2-7; TRBD1 agrees at 8 bases. The V segment lost 3 bases and the J segment 0 bases; nucleotides outside the gene matches: 4. Germline loops: CDR1 LGHNA, CDR2 YNFKEQ. The CDR3 extends over 15 amino acids.

In its sample, this clonotype was seen a few times. The CDR3: CASSYEGQGWSYEQYF. DNA for the CDR3: TGTGCCAGCAGTTACGAGGGACAGGGATGGTCCTACGAGCAGTACTTC. This sequence joins TRBV6-5 and TRBJ2-7; TRBD1 matches 9 bases. Germline lookup yields CDR1 MNHEY and CDR2 SVGAGI. Trimming at V came to 2 bases and at J to 1 base, leaving 6 bases not matched to a gene. The CDR3 loop spans 16 amino acids.

This clonotype was observed at least ten times. J is TRBJ2-2 and V is TRBV4-2, with TRBD2 matching over 10 bases. Trimming took 0 bases from V and 2 from J; bases not matched to a gene: 6. From germline, CDR1 is LGHNA and CDR2 YNFKEQ. The CDR3 loop spans 18 amino acids. The CDR3 loop reads CASSQDPAGGPNTGELFF. The CDR3 nucleotides read TGTGCCAGCAGCCAAGACCCAGCGGGAGGGCCTAACACCGGGGAGCTGTTTTTT.

V usage is TRBV7-9 and J usage is TRBJ2-7, with a possible D match to TRBD1 (5 bases). V was clipped by 1 base and J by 0 bases, with 13 bases between them. This CDR3 has 16 residues. Per germline, CDR1 SEHNR and CDR2 FQNEAQ (reference sequence). The CDR3 DNA follows: TGTGCCAGCAGCTTAGGTCAGGGCGAGCTCTCCTACGAGCAGTACTTC. It yields the protein CASSLGQGELSYEQYF.

The chain carries TRBV5-1 and TRBJ2-5; 11 bases match TRBD2. With 4 bases clipped from V and 5 bases from J, the junction kept 13 bases outside the gene matches. The length of the CDR3 is 17 residues. Per the germline V gene, CDR1 is SGHRS and CDR2 is YFSETQ. The DNA for the CDR3 is TGCGCCAGCAGCCCGAGGGCTAGCGGGGGGTCCAAGGAGACCCAGTACTTC. This gives the protein CASSPRASGGSKETQYF.

This clonotype was detected only a few times. The chain links TRBV4-1 to TRBJ1-1; 10 bases fit TRBD1. Trimming at V came to 6 bases and at J to 3 bases, leaving 7 bases not matched to a gene. The CDR3 spans 15 residues. Germline CDR1 is MGHRA and CDR2 is YSYEKL. CDR3 amino acids: CASRTGGASYTEAFF. The CDR3 DNA reads TGCGCCAGCAGGACAGGGGGCGCCTCCTACACTGAAGCTTTCTTT.

This rearrangement joins TRBV7-9 to TRBJ2-5; weak D call: TRBD1 (6 bases). This CDR3 comprises 14 residues. Germline values: CDR1 SEHNR, CDR2 FQNEAQ (reference sequence). The V and J ends lost 0 bases and 1 base respectively, with 6 bases between them. The CDR3 bases are TGTGCCAGCAGCTTAGCCAGGGGCCAAGAGACCCAGTACTTC. It encodes CASSLARGQETQYF. The full variable domain, rest sourced from reference TRBV7-9 and TRBJ2-5, is DTGVSQNPRHKITKRGQNVTFRCDPISEHNRLYWYRQTLGQGPEFLTYFQNEAQLEKSRLLSDRFSAERPKGSFSTLEIQRTEQGDSAMYLCASSLARGQETQYFGPGTRLLVL.

This clonotype occurred many times. The chain couples TRBV10-3 to TRBJ1-2; the match to TRBD1 covers 7 bases. V shed 10 bases and J 8 bases; nucleotides not matched to a gene: 13. The CDR3 is made up of 13 amino acids. The germline gives CDR1 ENHRY, CDR2 SYGVKD. This CDR3 reads CASTGDFAGGYTF. CDR3 bases: TGTGCCAGCACAGGGGACTTCGCAGGCGGCTACACCTTC.

This clonotype was counted many times. The chain carries TRBV5-1 and TRBJ2-7; D gene uncertain. V was trimmed by 1 base and J by 0 bases, leaving 11 bases between them. Germline loops: CDR1 SGHRS, CDR2 YFSETQ. The CDR3 runs 15 residues. CDR3 region: CASSLIGSSSYEQYF. The DNA for the CDR3 is TGCGCCAGCAGCTTGATCGGGTCGAGCTCCTACGAGCAGTACTTC.

This clonotype was counted only a few times. V and J are TRBV12-3 or TRBV12-4 and TRBJ1-3; TRBD1 matches at 7 bases. J was trimmed by 5 bases and V by 2 bases; bases with no gene match: 12. The CDR3 sequence is 17 residues long. CDR3 amino acids: CASSLSPNRGYRNTIYF. The DNA for the CDR3 is TGTGCCAGCAGTTTAAGCCCCAACAGGGGATATCGAAACACCATATATTTT.

This clonotype occurred many times. This rearrangement joins TRBV4-3 to TRBJ2-1; 11 nucleotides line up with TRBD2. The germline V gene has CDR1 LGHNA and CDR2 YSLEER. V shed 3 bases and J 4 bases; nucleotides not matched to a gene: 2. The CDR3 loop spans 15 amino acids. CDR3 DNA: TGCGCCAGCAGCCACGGGACTAGCGGTTACAATGAGCAGTTCTTC. The encoded protein is CASSHGTSGYNEQFF.

This clonotype occurred many times. The V gene is TRBV20-1, the J gene TRBJ2-5, with D perhaps TRBD1 or TRBD2 (5 bases each). The V and J ends lost 6 bases and 5 bases respectively, with 19 bases between them. This CDR3 contains 14 residues. CDR1 and CDR2 (germline): DFQATT, SNEGSKA (reference sequence). Here the CDR3 reads CSAPGTLESETQYF. In DNA, the CDR3 is TGCAGTGCCCCGGGGACGTTGGAGTCCGAGACCCAGTACTTC.

The V gene is TRBV27, the J gene TRBJ1-1; D is possibly TRBD1 (6 bases). V was clipped by 6 bases and J by 5 bases, with 13 bases between them. The CDR3 runs to 13 residues. The germline CDR1 and CDR2 sequences are MNHEY and SMNVEV (reference sequence). The DNA of the CDR3 is TGTGCCAGCAGCCCCCAGGGGTTGACTGAAGCTTTCTTT. It is translated as CASSPQGLTEAFF.

This chain links TRBV28 with TRBJ2-5, with D perhaps matching TRBD1 (5 bases). The CDR3 has 14 amino acids. The V end lost 6 bases, the J end lost 2 bases, and 13 bases lay between the germline ends. Per the germline V gene, CDR1 is MDHEN and CDR2 is SYDVKM. The CDR3: CASSPSAGQETQYF. The CDR3 coding sequence is TGTGCCAGCAGCCCCTCAGCAGGGCAAGAGACCCAGTACTTC.

There are a few counts of this clonotype. The chain combines TRBV29-1 with TRBJ2-7; D is uncertain. Trimming pared 7 bases from V and 2 bases from J, leaving 6 bases between. Germline V gene sequence: CDR1 SQVTM, CDR2 ANQGSEA. CDR3 length: 10 residues. CDR3 amino acids: CSGGTYEQYF. As DNA, the CDR3 is TGCAGCGGTGGAACCTACGAGCAGTACTTC.

This clonotype was picked up many times. The V gene is TRBV6-2 or TRBV6-3, the J gene TRBJ2-7, with a possible D match to TRBD2 (6 bases). The V end lost 7 bases, the J end lost 3 bases, and 19 bases lay between the germline ends. CDR3 length equals 15 residues. The germline gives CDR1 MNHEY, CDR2 SVGEGT. The CDR3 DNA reads TGTGCCAGCACCTCCCTGGGGACTGGGGTCTACGAGCAGTACTTC. It translates to CASTSLGTGVYEQYF.

This clonotype has just a few counts. The chain links TRBV6-2 or TRBV6-3 to TRBJ2-5, with D perhaps assigned TRBD1 or TRBD2 (6 bases each). V was pared by 6 bases and J by 7 bases, with 15 bases between. Germline CDR1 and CDR2: MNHEY and SVGEGT. The CDR3 is 13 residues long. The CDR3 nucleotides read TGTGCCAGCAGCGAGGGGGGTGTCAGGACCCAGTACTTC. As protein: CASSEGGVRTQYF.

A few counts support this clonotype. The chain employs TRBV12-3 or TRBV12-4 and TRBJ2-7; the match to TRBD1 covers 11 bases. Unmatched junction bases numbered 11, after V lost 6 bases and J lost 4 bases. This CDR3 is built from 16 residues. CDR3 protein: CASSSPPGQGVYEQYF. As DNA, the CDR3 is TGTGCCAGCAGCTCCCCACCGGGACAGGGGGTATACGAGCAGTACTTC.